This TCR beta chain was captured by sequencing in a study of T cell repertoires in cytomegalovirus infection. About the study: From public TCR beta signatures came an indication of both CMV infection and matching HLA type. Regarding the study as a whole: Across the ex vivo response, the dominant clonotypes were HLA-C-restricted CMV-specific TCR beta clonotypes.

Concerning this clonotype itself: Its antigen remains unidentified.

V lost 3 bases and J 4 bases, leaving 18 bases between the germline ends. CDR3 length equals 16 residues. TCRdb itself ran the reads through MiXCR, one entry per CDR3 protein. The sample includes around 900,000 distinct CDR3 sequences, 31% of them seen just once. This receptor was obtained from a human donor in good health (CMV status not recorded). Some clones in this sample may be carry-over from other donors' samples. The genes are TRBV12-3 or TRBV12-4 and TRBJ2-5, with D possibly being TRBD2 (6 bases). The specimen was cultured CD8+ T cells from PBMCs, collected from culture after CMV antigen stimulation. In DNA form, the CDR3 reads TGTGCCAGCAGTTTCCATCCGGGGAGGAAGGGAGAGACCCAGTACTTC. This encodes CASSFHPGRKGETQYF.